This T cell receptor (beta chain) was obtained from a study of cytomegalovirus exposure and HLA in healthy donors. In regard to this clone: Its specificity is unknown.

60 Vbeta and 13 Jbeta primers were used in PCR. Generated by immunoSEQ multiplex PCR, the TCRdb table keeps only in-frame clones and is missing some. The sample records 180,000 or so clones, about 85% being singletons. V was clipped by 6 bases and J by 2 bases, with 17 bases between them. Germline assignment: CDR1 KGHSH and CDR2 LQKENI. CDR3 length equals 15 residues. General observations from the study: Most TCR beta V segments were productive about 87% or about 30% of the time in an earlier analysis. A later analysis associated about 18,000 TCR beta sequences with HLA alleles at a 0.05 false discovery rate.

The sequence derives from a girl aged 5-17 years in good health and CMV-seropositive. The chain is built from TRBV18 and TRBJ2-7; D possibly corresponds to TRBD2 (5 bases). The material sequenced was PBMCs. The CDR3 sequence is CASSPPGRTPYEQYF. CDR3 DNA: TGTGCCAGCTCGCCCCCGGGGAGAACTCCCTACGAGCAGTACTTC. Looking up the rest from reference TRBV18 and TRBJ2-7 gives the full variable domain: NAGVMQNPRHLVRRRGQEARLRCSPMKGHSHVYWYRQLPEEGLKFMVYLQKENIIDESGMPKERFSAEFPKEGPSILRIQQVVRGDSAAYFCASSPPGRTPYEQYFGPGTRLTVT.